This TCR beta chain originates from a study of T cell changes during pregnancy in multiple sclerosis. Libraries were prepared by immunoSEQ multiplex PCR; TCRdb keeps only in-frame clonotypes and omits some of them. This sample has about 93,000 clones; approximately 92% occur once, and the top ten carry about 2%. Germline CDR1 reads SGHDT; CDR2 reads YYEEEE. Germline trimming cut 3 bases from V and 3 bases from J; bases unmatched to any gene: 9. CDR3 size: 17 residues. This chain uses TRBV5-6 with TRBJ1-5, with TRBD1 identical over 10 bases. The sample was peripheral blood, taken after pregnancy. The origin of this receptor is a female donor with multiple sclerosis, enrolled in a pregnancy study. CDR3 nucleotide sequence: TGTGCCAGCAGCTCCGCCGGGACAGGGGCCTTCAATCAGCCCCAGCATTTT. Its translation is CASSSAGTGAFNQPQHF.